These T cell receptor beta chains were read from a single sample in a study of early T cells in non-severe SARS-CoV-2 infection. TCRdb itself ran the 5' RACE reads through MiXCR, one entry per CDR3 protein. The sample lists roughly 110,000 distinct CDR3 sequences; 11% were seen once. Sequenced sample: whole blood. These TCRs come from an adult who was a healthcare worker with PCR-confirmed SARS-CoV-2 infection or an uninfected control (not recorded which). Each CDR3 is given with its conserved first and last residue. A D gene is named only where the DNA matches it firmly.

D | V | CDR3
- | TRBV13 | CASSSQGRASPLHF
TRBD1 | TRBV28 | CASSLFGQGSADTQYF
TRBD1 | TRBV5-5 | CASSSKYRGRETQYF
- | TRBV29-1 | CSVILAEAYEQYF
- | TRBV4-1 | CASSQDQASVNEQFF
TRBD2 | TRBV2 | CASSDILAGQIEQFF
TRBD2 | TRBV25-1 | CASSDRTGSGGTQYF
- | TRBV18 | CASSPQGLFYNEQFF
- | TRBV5-4 | CASSLKWGDEQYF
- | TRBV28 | CASSSTNEKLFF
- | TRBV5-1 | CASSPSQGRSSYEQYF
- | TRBV28 | CASSERGSEQYF
- | TRBV11-2 | CASSLAGQMRYEQYF
TRBD2 | TRBV4-1 | CASSQRAGGVSDTQYF
TRBD2 | TRBV20-1 | CSAGTGGPKDTQYF
TRBD1 | TRBV28 | CASRQGQLNTEAFF
- | TRBV14 | CASSRAGAKNIQYF
TRBD2 | TRBV7-2 | CASSLGVAGGDEQYF
TRBD1 | TRBV29-1 | CSAAAGTDLYEQYF
TRBD2 | TRBV20-1 | CSATGTSEVNEQYF
- | TRBV5-1 | CASSLGGDSYEQYF
- | TRBV28 | CASSLSKFGSYEQYF
TRBD2 | TRBV12-3/TRBV12-4 | CASRPAGVETQYF
- | TRBV5-4 | CASSPPGETQHF
- | TRBV19 | CASSHSLRARVSTDTQYF
- | TRBV2 | CASSEHPNTEAFF
TRBD2 | TRBV12-3/TRBV12-4 | CASRYIAGAWNEQFF
- | TRBV20-1 | CSAREGGRTEAFF
TRBD2 | TRBV12-3/TRBV12-4 | CATESGRAAGEQFF
- | TRBV7-9 | CASSSEGEWYNEQFF
- | TRBV7-7 | CASSLGQVCNQPQHF
- | TRBV6-6 | CASSYQGGESYEQYF